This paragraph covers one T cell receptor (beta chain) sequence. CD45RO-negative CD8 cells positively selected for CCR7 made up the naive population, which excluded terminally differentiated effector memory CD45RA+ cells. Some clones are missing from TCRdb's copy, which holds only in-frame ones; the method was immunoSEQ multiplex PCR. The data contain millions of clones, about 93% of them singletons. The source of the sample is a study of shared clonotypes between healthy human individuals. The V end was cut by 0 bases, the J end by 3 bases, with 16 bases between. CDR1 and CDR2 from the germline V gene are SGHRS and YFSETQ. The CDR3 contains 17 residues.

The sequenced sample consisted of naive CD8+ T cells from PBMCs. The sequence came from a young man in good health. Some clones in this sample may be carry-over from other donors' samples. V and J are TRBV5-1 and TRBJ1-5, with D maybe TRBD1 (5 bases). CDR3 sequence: CASSLEVGEVINQPQHF. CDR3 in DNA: TGCGCCAGCAGCTTGGAGGTAGGGGAGGTTATCAATCAGCCCCAGCATTTT.